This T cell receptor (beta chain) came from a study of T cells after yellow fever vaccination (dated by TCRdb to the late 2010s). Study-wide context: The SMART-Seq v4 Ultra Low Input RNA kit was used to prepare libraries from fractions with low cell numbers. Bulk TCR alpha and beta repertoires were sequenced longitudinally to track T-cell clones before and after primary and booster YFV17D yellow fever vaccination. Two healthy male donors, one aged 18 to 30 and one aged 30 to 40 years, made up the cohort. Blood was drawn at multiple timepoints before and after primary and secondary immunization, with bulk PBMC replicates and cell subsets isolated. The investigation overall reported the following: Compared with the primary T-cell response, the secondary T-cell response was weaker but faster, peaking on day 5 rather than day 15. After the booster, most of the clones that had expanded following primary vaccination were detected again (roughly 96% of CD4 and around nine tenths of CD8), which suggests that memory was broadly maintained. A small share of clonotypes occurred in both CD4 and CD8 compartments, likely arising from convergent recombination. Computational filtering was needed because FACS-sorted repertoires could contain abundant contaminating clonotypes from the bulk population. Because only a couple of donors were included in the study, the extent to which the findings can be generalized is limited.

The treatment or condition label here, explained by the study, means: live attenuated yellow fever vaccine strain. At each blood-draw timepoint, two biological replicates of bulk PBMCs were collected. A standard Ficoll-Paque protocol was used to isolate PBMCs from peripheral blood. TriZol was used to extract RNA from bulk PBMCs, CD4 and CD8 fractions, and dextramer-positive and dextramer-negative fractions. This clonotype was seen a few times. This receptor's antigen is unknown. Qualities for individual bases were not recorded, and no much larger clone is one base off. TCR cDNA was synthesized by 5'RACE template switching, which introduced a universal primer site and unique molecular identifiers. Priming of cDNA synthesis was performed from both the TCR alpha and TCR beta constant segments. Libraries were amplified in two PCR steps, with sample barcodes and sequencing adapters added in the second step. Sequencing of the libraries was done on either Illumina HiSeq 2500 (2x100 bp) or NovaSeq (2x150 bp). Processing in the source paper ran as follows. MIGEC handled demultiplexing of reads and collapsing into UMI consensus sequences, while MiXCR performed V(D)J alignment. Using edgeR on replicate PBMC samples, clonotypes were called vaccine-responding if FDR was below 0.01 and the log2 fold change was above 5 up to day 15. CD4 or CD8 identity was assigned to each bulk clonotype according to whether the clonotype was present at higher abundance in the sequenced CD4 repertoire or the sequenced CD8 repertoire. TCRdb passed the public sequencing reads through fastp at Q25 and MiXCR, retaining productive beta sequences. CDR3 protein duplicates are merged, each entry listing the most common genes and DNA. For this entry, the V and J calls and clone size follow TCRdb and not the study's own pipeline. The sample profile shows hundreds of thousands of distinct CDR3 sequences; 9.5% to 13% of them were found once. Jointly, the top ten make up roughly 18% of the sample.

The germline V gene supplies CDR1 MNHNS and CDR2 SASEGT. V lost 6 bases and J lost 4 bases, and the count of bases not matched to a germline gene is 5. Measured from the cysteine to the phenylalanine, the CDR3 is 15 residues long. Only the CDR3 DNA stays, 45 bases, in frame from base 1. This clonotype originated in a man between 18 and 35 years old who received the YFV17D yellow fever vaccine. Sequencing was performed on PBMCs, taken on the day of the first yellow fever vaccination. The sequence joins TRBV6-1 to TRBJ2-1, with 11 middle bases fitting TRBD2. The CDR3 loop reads CASSLSGGGYNEQFF. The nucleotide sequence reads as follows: TGTGCCAGCAGCCTTAGCGGGGGGGGATACAATGAGCAGTTCTTC.